This note documents a single T cell receptor beta chain sequence. As yet, its antigen is unknown. The sample is drawn from a study of T-cell memory formation after mild COVID-19. CDR3 size: 14 residues. In germline, CDR1 is SGHRS, CDR2 YFSETQ. The V segment lost 4 bases and the J segment 12 bases; nucleotides outside the gene matches: 6. TCRdb passed the 5' RACE reads through MiXCR, listing each CDR3 protein once. The profile shows about 160,000 distinct CDR3 sequences, around a third of them singletons. Study observations and caveats: Most CD4+ clones that shrank were in CM and EM, while CD8+ ones turned up in EMRA. Cross-reactive memory seemingly joined, as some responding clones were found in pre-infection memory.

The chain couples TRBV5-1 to TRBJ2-1, with 14 bases that match TRBD2. Sample: PBMCs or a T cell subset sorted from them (not recorded which). The sequence was collected from an adult woman who had mild COVID-19 (a few samples of this study predate the infection). Cell type and time point are not known. In DNA form, the CDR3 reads TGCGCCAGCAGCGACGGGACTAGCGGGGGAAGGCAGTTCTTC. Translating it yields CASSDGTSGGRQFF.